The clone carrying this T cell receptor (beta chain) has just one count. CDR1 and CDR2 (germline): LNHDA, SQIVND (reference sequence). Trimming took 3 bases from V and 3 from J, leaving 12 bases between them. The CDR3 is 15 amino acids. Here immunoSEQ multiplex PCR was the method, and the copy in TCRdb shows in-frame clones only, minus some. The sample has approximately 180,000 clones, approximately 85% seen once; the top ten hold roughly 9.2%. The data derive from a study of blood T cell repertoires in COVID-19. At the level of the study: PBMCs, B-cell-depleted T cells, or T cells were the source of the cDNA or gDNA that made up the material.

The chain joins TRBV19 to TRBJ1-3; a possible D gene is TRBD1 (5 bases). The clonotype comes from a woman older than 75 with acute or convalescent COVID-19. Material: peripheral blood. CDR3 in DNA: TGTGCCAGTAGTATCACGGAGGGGCTTGGAAACACCATATATTTT. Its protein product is CASSITEGLGNTIYF.